The rows below give T cell receptor beta chains drawn from one sample of a study of shared clonotypes between healthy human individuals. The data were produced by immunoSEQ multiplex PCR, yet TCRdb's version contains in-frame clones alone and is incomplete. Counted here are approximately 2.5 million clones, approximately 94% occurring once; the ten biggest clones make up over 0.12%. Sequenced sample: naive CD4+ T cells sorted from blood. The receptors shown here come from a man in his late teens or twenties in good health. The CDR3 runs from the conserved cysteine through the conserved F or W. The D gene is left open where the match is weak. Where a row states a size, it is once, few, many or the class of an expanded clone; other rows omit it.

j_call: TRBJ2-7
v_call: TRBV21-1
clone_size: NA
d_call: NA
cdr3_aa: CASSNYRENNEQYF
cdr3_nt: TGTGCCAGCAGCAATTACAGGGAGAACAACGAGCAGTACTTC

j_call: TRBJ2-7
v_call: TRBV10-2
clone_size: NA
d_call: NA
cdr3_aa: CASRDPRPPYEQYF
cdr3_nt: TGCGCCAGCAGGGACCCCCGTCCCCCTTACGAGCAGTACTTC

j_call: TRBJ2-4
v_call: TRBV7-3
clone_size: NA
d_call: NA
cdr3_aa: CASSLKAGDIQYF
cdr3_nt: TGTGCCAGCAGCTTAAAGGCAGGGGACATTCAGTACTTC

j_call: TRBJ2-2
v_call: TRBV29-1
clone_size: NA
d_call: TRBD1
cdr3_aa: CSVRWGDRVSGELFF
cdr3_nt: TGCAGCGTTCGTTGGGGGGACAGGGTTTCCGGGGAGCTGTTTTTT

j_call: TRBJ2-2
v_call: TRBV29-1
clone_size: NA
d_call: TRBD1
cdr3_aa: CSVDPGDRGGTGELFF
cdr3_nt: TGCAGCGTTGACCCAGGGGACAGGGGTGGAACCGGGGAGCTGTTTTTT

j_call: TRBJ2-2
v_call: TRBV15
clone_size: NA
d_call: NA
cdr3_aa: CATSRGYRESGELFF
cdr3_nt: TGTGCCACCAGCAGAGGTTACAGGGAGAGCGGGGAGCTGTTTTTT

j_call: TRBJ2-3
v_call: TRBV7-7
clone_size: NA
d_call: NA
cdr3_aa: CASSRDRTDTQYF
cdr3_nt: TGTGCTAGCAGCCGAGATCGCACAGATACGCAGTATTTT

j_call: TRBJ2-7
v_call: TRBV10-3
clone_size: NA
d_call: TRBD1
cdr3_aa: CAISEWTGEEQYF
cdr3_nt: TGTGCCATCAGTGAGTGGACAGGGGAAGAGCAGTACTTC

j_call: TRBJ2-7
v_call: TRBV6-1
clone_size: NA
d_call: TRBD2
cdr3_aa: CASSESGSAYEQYF
cdr3_nt: TGTGCCAGCAGTGAGAGCGGGAGCGCCTACGAGCAGTACTTC

j_call: TRBJ2-1
v_call: TRBV11-2
clone_size: NA
d_call: TRBD2
cdr3_aa: CASSLRTSGYNEQFF
cdr3_nt: TGTGCCAGCAGCTTACGGACTAGCGGTTACAATGAGCAGTTCTTC

j_call: TRBJ1-1
v_call: TRBV9
clone_size: NA
d_call: NA
cdr3_aa: CASSVLQGTEAFF
cdr3_nt: TGTGCCAGCTCCGTATTACAGGGCACTGAAGCTTTCTTT

j_call: TRBJ2-5
v_call: TRBV10-3
clone_size: once
d_call: NA
cdr3_aa: CAISDSKSSQETQYF
cdr3_nt: TGTGCCATCAGTGACTCGAAGTCGTCCCAAGAGACCCAGTACTTC

j_call: TRBJ2-2
v_call: TRBV7-9
clone_size: NA
d_call: NA
cdr3_aa: CASSPEISGTGELFF
cdr3_nt: TGTGCCAGCAGCCCGGAGATCTCGGGCACCGGGGAGCTGTTTTTT

j_call: TRBJ1-3
v_call: TRBV10-3
clone_size: NA
d_call: NA
cdr3_aa: CAISESDLSGNTIYF
cdr3_nt: TGTGCCATCAGTGAGTCTGACCTCTCTGGAAACACCATATATTTT

j_call: TRBJ2-1
v_call: TRBV5-1
clone_size: once
d_call: NA
cdr3_aa: CASSLVGSNEQFF
cdr3_nt: TGCGCCAGCAGCTTAGTAGGGAGCAATGAGCAGTTCTTC